This is a list of T cell receptor beta chains from one sample in a study of cytomegalovirus exposure and HLA in healthy donors. TCRdb's table, derived via immunoSEQ multiplex PCR, lists solely in-frame clones and lacks some. The data show over 100,000 clones, 66% seen once. Sequenced material: PBMCs. The receptors come from a man aged 18 to 29 in good health and CMV-seronegative. Both conserved end residues are part of each CDR3. Each record gives: J gene, clone size, D gene, V gene, CDR3 DNA, CDR3 protein. The D gene is left open where the match is weak. Clone size is given for some rows only: seen once, a few or many times, or a class if the clone is expanded.

>TRBJ2-7|few|.|TRBV27
TGTGCCAGCAGCTGGGCCAGAAACTACGAGCAGTACTTC
CASSWARNYEQYF
>TRBJ1-3|.|.|TRBV10-1
TGCGCCAGCAGTGATTCCTTGATCGGCACCATATATTTT
CASSDSLIGTIYF
>TRBJ2-2|.|.|TRBV11-2
TGTGCCAGCAGCTTAGGACTGAACACCGGGGAGCTGTTTTTT
CASSLGLNTGELFF
>TRBJ2-7|few|TRBD1|TRBV9
TGTGCCAGCAGCGTGACAGGGGTGAGCTACGAGCAGTACTTC
CASSVTGVSYEQYF
>TRBJ1-3|few|.|TRBV6-6
TGTGCCGCGGGACGCTCTGGAAACACCATATATTTT
CAAGRSGNTIYF
>TRBJ2-7|.|.|TRBV10-3
TGTGCCATTCAAAGCACAGGGGGGGGGTTCTACGAGCAGTACTTC
CAIQSTGGGFYEQYF
>TRBJ2-1|.|.|TRBV11-2
TGTGCCAGCAGCTTAGAAGGGGGCTCCTACAATGAGCAGTTCTTC
CASSLEGGSYNEQFF
>TRBJ2-1|.|TRBD1|TRBV6-6
TGTGCCAGCAGTTACTCCCCGACAGGGGAGCAGTTCTTC
CASSYSPTGEQFF
>TRBJ2-2|.|.|TRBV5-1
TGCGCCAGCAGCTTGGGGTTAGCAGTGAACACCGGGGAGCTGTTTTTT
CASSLGLAVNTGELFF
>TRBJ2-5|few|.|TRBV7-9
TGTGCCAGCGCCGGGGGGACCCAGTACTTC
CASAGGTQYF
>TRBJ1-4|.|TRBD1|TRBV15
TGTGCCACCAGCGCCCGGGACAGGGGTTTGTACGAAAAACTGTTTTTT
CATSARDRGLYEKLFF
>TRBJ2-7|.|.|TRBV20-1
TGCAGTGCTCTGAGCTCCTACGAGCAGTACTTC
CSALSSYEQYF
>TRBJ2-2|few|TRBD1|TRBV5-1
TGCGCCAGCAGCTTGTTAGGACAGGGGGCGGCCGGGGAGCTGTTTTTT
CASSLLGQGAAGELFF
>TRBJ1-4|.|TRBD1|TRBV7-9
TGTTCCAGCAGCCCCCGGGACAGAGATAATGAAAAACTGTTTTTT
CSSSPRDRDNEKLFF
>TRBJ2-1|.|.|TRBV7-9
TGTGCCAGCAGCTTAGAACTACCTGGGAATGAGCAGTTCTTC
CASSLELPGNEQFF
>TRBJ2-5|.|TRBD2|TRBV7-7
TGTGCCAGCAGCTTAGCCCCAAGCGGGAGGGGCCGGGAGACCCAGTACTTC
CASSLAPSGRGRETQYF
>TRBJ2-3|.|.|TRBV6-1
TGTGCCAGCAGTGAAGCCTCAGATACGCAGTATTTT
CASSEASDTQYF
>TRBJ2-1|.|TRBD2|TRBV14
TGTGCCAGCAGCCAAGAGCGGGAGAGCTCCTACAATGAGCAGTTCTTC
CASSQERESSYNEQFF
>TRBJ2-7|.|.|TRBV25-1
TGTGCCACCGCGGAATCCTACGAGCAGTACTTC
CATAESYEQYF
>TRBJ2-1|once|.|TRBV27
TGTGCCAGCAGTCCCCCCGCGAGCTCCTACAATGAGCAGTTCTTC
CASSPPASSYNEQFF
>TRBJ2-2|.|TRBD2|TRBV4-3
TGCGCCAGCAGCCAATCTAGCGGTAACACCGGGGAGCTGTTTTTT
CASSQSSGNTGELFF
>TRBJ1-1|few|TRBD1|TRBV27
TGTGCCAGCAAAGGTAACAGGGGGGGGATTAGGACTGAAGCTTTCTTT
CASKGNRGGIRTEAFF
>TRBJ1-2|few|.|TRBV9
TGTGCCAGCAGCGTAGGCCAGGGAACTAACTATGGCTACACCTTC
CASSVGQGTNYGYTF
>TRBJ1-1|.|.|TRBV30
TGTGCCTGGAGTGGCTACCGGGATTCTTTCACTGAAGCTTTCTTT
CAWSGYRDSFTEAFF